This T cell receptor beta chain comes out of a study of neoadjuvant nivolumab and ipilimumab in lung cancer. Across the whole study: Nivolumab 3 mg/kg was given days 1, 15 and 29, plus ipilimumab 1 mg/kg day 1 in combination.

Assay used: immunoSEQ multiplex PCR; TCRdb lists only in-frame clones, some missing. The sample lists approximately 23,000 clones; about four fifths were seen once. The germline V gene has CDR1 LNHDA and CDR2 SQIVND (reference sequence). The CDR3 contains 13 residues. Trimming pared 3 bases from V and 0 bases from J, leaving 5 bases between. A note on this clone: Its cognate antigen is unknown.

Study findings and constraints: Compared with tumor-adjacent uninvolved lung, resected tumors showed greater richness and clonality. TCR sequencing covered a small number of samples.

The rearrangement uses TRBV19 and TRBJ2-5; D is unclear. The receptor was derived from an adult with non-small cell lung cancer. The specimen was peripheral blood, collected before neoadjuvant nivolumab, alone or with ipilimumab. The CDR3 here is CASSISYQETQYF. The DNA for the CDR3 is TGTGCCAGTAGTATCAGCTACCAAGAGACCCAGTACTTC.